What follows are 26 T cell receptor beta chains derived from one specimen sequenced in a study of cytomegalovirus exposure and HLA in healthy donors. Using immunoSEQ multiplex PCR, the repertoire was profiled, and TCRdb retains in-frame clones only, with some absent. The repertoire holds some 120,000 clones, with 75% to 90% as singletons. The specimen sequenced was PBMCs. These receptor sequences come from a woman in her late teens or twenties in good health and CMV-seronegative.

The V call is TRBV28, the J call TRBJ2-7, with TRBD2 identical over 10 bases. Germline V gene sequence: CDR1 MDHEN, CDR2 SYDVKM. The V gene end was trimmed by 8 bases and the J gene end by 5 bases; junction bases not matched to a gene: 12. This CDR3 comprises 15 residues. This chain's CDR3 is CASQQFSSGSNEQYF. The CDR3 DNA is TGTGCCAGCCAACAATTCTCTAGCGGGAGTAACGAGCAGTACTTC.

The chain combines TRBV18 with TRBJ1-4; 11 bases align to TRBD1. The CDR3 has 16 amino acids. The junction had 0 bases not matched to a gene; V was cut back by 0 bases and J by 3 bases. Germline V gives CDR1 KGHSH, CDR2 LQKENI. The CDR3 nucleotides read TGTGCCAGCTCACCACCGGGACAGGGGGCTAATGAAAAACTGTTTTTT. It codes for CASSPPGQGANEKLFF.

The gene calls are TRBV5-4 and TRBJ1-1, with TRBD1 matching over 7 bases. The germline V gene encodes CDR1 SGHNT and CDR2 YYREEE (reference sequence). The CDR3 contains 13 residues. The V segment lost 10 bases and the J segment 2 bases; nucleotides outside the gene matches: 8. CDR3 DNA sequence: TGTGCCGGCCACAGGGGTACTAACACTGAAGCTTTCTTT. Its protein is CAGHRGTNTEAFF.

The V and J genes are TRBV2 and TRBJ1-2, with 7 positions matching TRBD1. Trimming cost V 6 bases and J 6 bases; bases outside gene matches: 7. The germline V gene has CDR1 SNHLY and CDR2 FYNNEI. The CDR3 totals 13 residues. The CDR3: CASSSAQGHGYTF. Here the CDR3 DNA reads TGTGCCAGCAGCTCCGCACAGGGGCATGGCTACACCTTC.

V gene TRBV18 combines with J gene TRBJ2-5; D not certain. Germline V gene sequence: CDR1 KGHSH, CDR2 LQKENI. The CDR3 extends over 14 amino acids. Trimming cost V 3 bases and J 2 bases, with 10 bases left between them. The CDR3 reads CASSPLMEQETQYF. The CDR3 DNA reads TGTGCCAGCTCACCCCTGATGGAGCAAGAGACCCAGTACTTC.

The chain recombines TRBV5-1 with TRBJ2-1; 11 nucleotides align to TRBD2. Germline-derived CDR1 and CDR2 are SGHRS and YFSETQ. CDR3 length equals 20 residues. Unmatched junction bases numbered 23, after V lost 4 bases and J lost 8 bases. This chain's CDR3 is CASSPKVLAGGPGFIHEQFF. CDR3 sequence (DNA): TGCGCCAGCAGCCCGAAAGTGCTAGCGGGAGGACCTGGTTTTATCCATGAGCAGTTCTTC.

The chain recombines TRBV18 with TRBJ1-2; 8 nucleotides agree with TRBD1. The CDR3 is 14 amino acids. J lost 4 bases, V lost 6 bases, and 7 bases had no gene match. CDR1 KGHSH and CDR2 LQKENI come from the germline V gene. The CDR3 region has the DNA TGTGCCAGCTCCCTGGACAGGGCCTTCTATGGCTACACCTTC. Protein: CASSLDRAFYGYTF.

This clone was found a few times. The gene calls are TRBV27 and TRBJ1-4, with a tentative D call TRBD1 (5 bases). This CDR3 comprises 15 residues. Germline V gives CDR1 MNHEY, CDR2 SMNVEV (reference sequence). V lost 5 bases to trimming and J lost 4 bases, with 14 bases between them. The CDR3 region is CASSPRAGFNEKLFF. The DNA of the CDR3 is TGTGCCAGCAGTCCCAGGGCAGGGTTTAATGAAAAACTGTTTTTT.

This sequence joins TRBV27 and TRBJ1-2; 7 nucleotides align to TRBD1. CDR3 length: 15 amino acids. Germline loops: CDR1 MNHEY, CDR2 SMNVEV (reference sequence). The J segment lost 5 bases and the V segment lost 6 bases, leaving 12 bases of the junction unmatched. The DNA for the CDR3 is TGTGCCAGCAGAGCGTCGACAGGGACATATTATGGCTACACCTTC. This sequence encodes CASRASTGTYYGYTF.

CDR3 residues: CASRTGVSSGNTIYF. The DNA of the CDR3 is TGTGCCAGTAGGACAGGGGTCAGCTCTGGAAACACCATATATTTT. V and J are TRBV19 and TRBJ1-3; TRBD1 agrees at 8 bases. V was clipped by 6 bases and J by 0 bases; unmatched bases: 4. This CDR3 has 15 amino acids. Germline V gives CDR1 LNHDA, CDR2 SQIVND (reference sequence).

As regards this clone: Other nucleotide sequences from this sample produce the same CDR3. J is TRBJ2-2 and V is TRBV7-9; perhaps TRBD1 as D (5 bases). The CDR3 is made up of 15 amino acids. Germline CDR1 SEHNR, CDR2 FQNEAQ (reference sequence). Deletions cut 1 base from V and 5 bases from J, with 11 bases between. CDR3 nucleotide sequence: TGTGCCAGCAGCTTAGTTACAGGTGGTACCGGGGAGCTGTTTTTT. Amino acids: CASSLVTGGTGELFF.

The chain employs TRBV5-1 and TRBJ2-1, with a tentative D call TRBD1 (6 bases). This CDR3 is 14 amino acids long. Germline CDR1 reads SGHRS; CDR2 reads YFSETQ. The ends were cut back, 4 bases at V and 2 bases at J, with 10 bases in the middle. DNA for the CDR3: TGCGCCAGCAGCCGGGACACGACCTACAATGAGCAGTTCTTC. Protein sequence: CASSRDTTYNEQFF. Filled out from reference TRBV5-1 and TRBJ2-1, the complete variable domain reads KAGVTQTPRYLIKTRGQQVTLSCSPISGHRSVSWYQQTPGQGLQFLFEYFSETQRNKGNFPGRFSGRQFSNSRSEMNVSTLELGDSALYLCASSRDTTYNEQFFGPGTRLTVL.

The chain uses TRBV12-2 and TRBJ2-1; no check of the table's D call, TRBD1, against the DNA was made. TRBV12-2 is listed as a pseudogene. The CDR3 consists of 15 residues. The CDR3 DNA reads as TGTGCAAGTCGCTTAGCCGGGACAGGATGCAATGAGCAGTTCTTC. Translating gives CASRLAGTGCNEQFF.

The chain couples TRBV7-6 to TRBJ2-5; tentatively, D is TRBD2 (6 bases). Trimming took 1 base from V and 4 from J, leaving 10 bases between them. The CDR3 consists of 14 residues. From germline, CDR1 is SGHVS and CDR2 FNYEAQ. This CDR3 reads CASSLVAAGETQYF. The CDR3 nucleotides are TGTGCCAGCAGCTTAGTGGCAGCGGGAGAGACCCAGTACTTC.

This chain links TRBV27 with TRBJ2-1; maybe TRBD1 (5 bases). Germline assignment: CDR1 MNHEY and CDR2 SMNVEV (reference sequence). The CDR3 length is 15 residues. The V and J ends lost 9 bases and 0 bases respectively, with 15 bases between them. CDR3 residues: CASWKGASSYNEQFF. As DNA, the CDR3 is TGTGCCAGTTGGAAAGGGGCTAGCTCCTACAATGAGCAGTTCTTC.

V is TRBV7-6 and J is TRBJ2-3; weak D call: TRBD2 (5 bases). The CDR3 runs 19 residues. In germline, CDR1 is SGHVS, CDR2 FNYEAQ. The V end lost 4 bases, the J end lost 7 bases, and 30 bases lay between the germline ends. CDR3 sequence: CASSSRTDVRTGSHNTQYF. The CDR3 DNA sequence: TGTGCCAGCAGCTCCAGGACGGACGTAAGGACTGGATCGCACAATACGCAGTATTTT.

The chain carries TRBV19 and TRBJ2-7, with 15 bases aligning to TRBD2. This CDR3 comprises 15 residues. Germline assignment: CDR1 LNHDA and CDR2 SQIVND (reference sequence). The ends lost 5 bases at V and 5 bases at J; junction bases unmatched: 4. In DNA form, the CDR3 reads TGTGCCAGTAGTCTCGGACTAGCGGGAGGGAACGAGCAGTACTTC. Encoded protein: CASSLGLAGGNEQYF.

The chain carries TRBV28 and TRBJ2-7, with unresolved D. CDR1 is MDHEN and CDR2 is SYDVKM in the germline V gene. V shed 6 bases and J shed 2 bases, with 8 bases lying between them. This CDR3 spans 12 amino acids. The CDR3 here is CASSPWPYEQYF. The CDR3 DNA follows: TGTGCCAGCAGCCCCTGGCCCTACGAGCAGTACTTC.

The chain uses TRBV9 and TRBJ2-3; 9 nucleotides match TRBD1. Germline V gene data show CDR1 as SGDLS and CDR2 as YYNGEE. V lost 0 bases and J lost 3; bases outside the gene matches: 5. This CDR3 contains 16 residues. The CDR3 spells CASSVEGQGGTDTQYF. In DNA form, the CDR3 reads TGTGCCAGCAGCGTAGAGGGACAGGGCGGTACAGATACGCAGTATTTT.

This clone was detected only once. This rearrangement joins TRBV27 to TRBJ1-4, with D possibly matching TRBD1 (5 bases). The CDR3 runs to 16 residues. In germline, CDR1 is MNHEY, CDR2 SMNVEV (reference sequence). V was pared by 4 bases and J by 0 bases, with 12 bases between. CDR3 protein: CASSSSTVTTNEKLFF. The CDR3 nucleotides are TGTGCCAGCAGTTCATCGACAGTAACAACTAATGAAAAACTGTTTTTT.

The chain couples TRBV6-5 to TRBJ1-1; D uncertain. The CDR3 consists of 10 residues. The germline CDR1 and CDR2 sequences are MNHEY and SVGAGI. The V end was cut by 7 bases, the J end by 4 bases, with 4 bases between. CDR3 loop: CASISTEAFF. The CDR3 nucleotides read TGTGCCAGCATTAGCACTGAAGCTTTCTTT.

J is TRBJ2-4 and V is TRBV5-1, with 10 bases fitting TRBD1. CDR3 length: 15 residues. V was clipped by 4 bases and J by 8 bases; unmatched bases: 9. The V gene's germline CDR1 is SGHRS and CDR2 YFSETQ. CDR3 protein: CASSLQTGGKDIQYF. The DNA for the CDR3 is TGCGCCAGCAGCCTTCAGACAGGGGGCAAGGACATTCAGTACTTC.

The gene calls are TRBV6-1 and TRBJ1-2; TRBD1 agrees at 7 bases. The trim removed 0 bases at V and 4 bases at J, leaving 11 bases unmatched. The CDR3 runs to 17 residues. Germline V lookup: CDR1 MNHNS, CDR2 SASEGT. As DNA, the CDR3 is TGTGCCAGCAGTGAAGCGGCCGGGTTCCCAGGGGGCTATGGCTACACCTTC. Residues: CASSEAAGFPGGYGYTF.

V and J are TRBV4-2 and TRBJ2-1, with 12 bases that match TRBD2. CDR1 and CDR2 (germline): LGHNA, YNFKEQ. V lost 0 bases and J lost 9; bases outside the gene matches: 9. This CDR3 is 17 amino acids long. The CDR3 sequence: CASSQDGLAGGPSEQFF. DNA for the CDR3: TGTGCCAGCAGCCAAGACGGTCTAGCGGGAGGGCCGAGTGAGCAGTTCTTC.

This clone has just one count. The chain is built from TRBV7-9 and TRBJ2-7, with D possibly TRBD1 on 5 matching bases. CDR1 SEHNR and CDR2 FQNEAQ come from the germline V gene (reference sequence). The CDR3 extends over 14 amino acids. Trimming removed 1 base from V and 12 bases from J, with 19 bases in between. CDR3 DNA: TGTGCCAGCAGCTTAGAAGGGGCCGGTGGGCTTCTGTACTTC. It is translated as CASSLEGAGGLLYF.

This CDR3 is CASSPTYRGGYTF. The DNA of the CDR3 is TGTGCCAGCAGCCCCACATATCGGGGGGGCTACACCTTC. The J gene is TRBJ1-2, the V gene TRBV7-2, with D perhaps TRBD1 (5 bases). V shed 5 bases and J shed 8 bases, with 15 bases lying between them. The CDR3 contains 13 residues. Germline assignment: CDR1 SGHTA and CDR2 FQGNSA.